This T cell receptor (beta chain) was captured in a study of T cell changes during pregnancy in multiple sclerosis. Germline V lookup: CDR1 SQVTM, CDR2 ANQGSEA. The CDR3 covers 14 residues. V dropped 1 base and J dropped 2; count of bases not matched to a gene: 2. The repertoire was sequenced with immunoSEQ multiplex PCR; TCRdb's copy has only in-frame clones and lacks some. The sample gives tens of thousands of clones, 85% to 95% of which show up once; approximately 0.93% is in the top ten. Worth noting for this clone: Other DNA sequences in the sample encode the same CDR3.

The sequenced sample was peripheral blood, obtained in the first trimester of pregnancy. The TCR sequence derives from a female donor with multiple sclerosis, enrolled in a pregnancy study. This chain links TRBV29-1 with TRBJ2-1; 7 nucleotides match TRBD1. CDR3 DNA sequence: TGCAGCGTTGAAGGACAGGGTCCCTACAATGAGCAGTTCTTC. Translating gives CSVEGQGPYNEQFF.